The source of this TCR beta chain is a study of T cell responses to AZD1222 COVID-19 vaccine (dated by TCRdb to 2020 to 2022). Study-wide context: TCR sequencing covered 233 trial participants: 207 given two doses of AZD1222 and about 26 given two doses of MenACWY control vaccine. Trial participants were enrolled by age into subgroups of 18-55, 56-69 and 70-plus years, and about 150, 27 and 61 TCR-sequenced participants, respectively, were included in these subgroups. Overall results and qualifications from the work: Because no day 14 peak-response samples were available, the repertoires could be characterized only after the peak T cell response. Epitopes outside the regions mutated in the B.1.351 and B.1.1.7 variants were reportedly recognized by nearly half of the unique spike-specific TCRs. In the small 56-69-year group, the increase in depth fell short of significance, most likely because of low power. Spike-specific TCR breadth and depth rose significantly after two AZD1222 doses compared with day 0 and with MenACWY recipients. CD4 TCRs associated with the vaccine covered the entire spike protein, and the dominant responses were in regions 160-218 and 743-854. Participants were mostly white British, with more females than males. The authors suggested clonal diversity may have been underestimated. Conclusions about previously exposed vaccinees are limited because only five to seven AZD1222 recipients were SARS-CoV-2 seropositive at baseline.

The CDR3 regions of human TCRbeta chains were analyzed by immunosequencing. On the authors' methods: TCRs in the repertoires were compared against a reference library of SARS-CoV-2-specific TCRs that had been generated with the MIRA antigen-specificity platform. Breadth was defined as the fraction of unique TCRs that were SARS-CoV-2-associated, and depth was defined as the fraction of total T cells that were SARS-CoV-2-associated. Each spike-specific TCR was assigned to its reactive spike region and to a CD4 or CD8 class using the MIRA data. Log10-transformed breadth and depth values were compared by one-way ANOVA with Sidak's multiple comparisons tests. Held by TCRdb, this immuneACCESS table contains in-frame sequences only and omits some clones. Under half of the omission traces to an unresolved V gene where checked; the cause of the rest is unknown. V and J calls and clone size are as listed in that table; D and trimming were resolved from the DNA. Present in this sample are tens of thousands of clones, 89% of which were seen just once. The ten top clones hold over 2.5% of the sample.

The sample's time point label is to be understood as: baseline before first vaccination. What this sample's treatment or condition label stands for: meningococcal conjugate vaccine given as trial control. Vaccinee samples were obtained from the UK trials COV001 and COV002, which included a single-blind randomized controlled phase 2/3 trial of AZD1222 (ChAdOx1 nCoV-19) in healthy adults. Trial participant PBMC samples were collected at day 0 and day 28 after the second dose for TCRbeta chain sequencing. V is cut by 3 bases and J by 0 bases, and the space between the germline ends is 8 bases. CDR1 SEHNR and CDR2 FQNEAQ are derived from the germline V gene (reference sequence). The CDR3 measures 14 amino acids from cysteine to phenylalanine. Solely the CDR3 DNA is kept, with 42 bases framed from the first base. Concerning this clone itself: The antigen it binds to is not known. No much larger clone exists at a distance of one base, and base qualities are not known.

The receptor comes from an adult in good health. The sequence is built from TRBV7-9 and TRBJ1-2; the best D guess is TRBD1, with 5 bases matching. The source material was peripheral blood, sampled on day 0 of MenACWY control vaccination. At the DNA level, the sequence is TGTGCCAGCAGCTTCCAGGGCGCTAACTATGGCTACACCTTC. It encodes CASSFQGANYGYTF.